The entry below describes one TCR beta chain. Trimming left V 5 bases short and J 3 bases short, with 11 bases between. The CDR3 extends over 13 amino acids. Per the germline V gene, CDR1 is LNHDA and CDR2 is SQIVND (reference sequence). The data derive from a study of blood T cell repertoires in COVID-19. Using immunoSEQ multiplex PCR, the repertoire was profiled, and TCRdb retains in-frame clones only, with some absent. The repertoire includes roughly 100,000 clones, roughly nine tenths of them detected once, and 1.8% sits in the top ten. The sequenced sample was peripheral blood. The genes are TRBV19 and TRBJ2-7; possibly TRBD1 for D (6 bases). This clonotype was sampled from a human donor with active COVID-19. The donor label of this sample is uncertain. The CDR3 coding sequence is TGTGCCAGTAGTTCGGGACATTACTACGAGCAGTACTTC. Translated, it gives CASSSGHYYEQYF.